The clone carrying this T cell receptor (beta chain) came up once. Followed longitudinally, the Seattle patients had been enrolled during active infection. Germline lookup yields CDR1 LNHDA and CDR2 SQIVND (reference sequence). The CDR3 sequence is 17 residues long. V was trimmed by 5 bases and J by 5 bases, leaving 23 bases between them. This specimen comes from a study of blood T cell repertoires in COVID-19. Looking at the study overall: The United States, Italy and Spain supplied acute and convalescent COVID-19 samples.

Original analysis: It was from reference gene primer amplification that nucleated cell counts were estimated. TCRdb's table, derived via immunoSEQ multiplex PCR, lists solely in-frame clones and lacks some. The V and J calls and clone size are taken from that table; D and trimming were inferred from the DNA. Of 380,000 or so clones listed, 75% to 90% are singletons. The sample consisted of peripheral blood. The sequence was collected from a woman in her sixties or seventies with COVID-19, enrolled during active disease. The rearrangement joins TRBV19 to TRBJ2-3; D may be TRBD2 (6 bases). CDR3 nucleotides: TGTGCCAGTAGTCCCCGCGGGTTGCGGGGAATAGGAGATACGCAGTATTTT. Its translation is CASSPRGLRGIGDTQYF.